This section outlines one TCR beta chain sequence together with its context. The antigen is not known. The source of the sample is a study of Ad26.COV2.S vaccination and SARS-CoV-2 variants. General observations from the study: Those who received the vaccine showed greater spike-specific TCR breadth than those given placebo.

Treatment described: about 20 received Ad26.COV2.S at low or high dose, single or two shots; about 5 received placebo; per-sample allocation not given. The samples date from day 63 after the first vaccine or placebo injection. Boston provided a donor who was an adult aged 18-55 years. Expressing Wuhan-strain SARS-CoV-2 spike, an Ad26 vector served as the vaccine. The ends were cut back, 4 bases at V and 8 bases at J, with 18 bases in the middle. The CDR3 is 14 residues long. Germline-derived CDR1 and CDR2 are SGDLS and YYNGEE. Assay used: immunoSEQ multiplex PCR; TCRdb lists only in-frame clones, some missing. The table records approximately 340,000 clones, roughly 84% of them present only once.

The chain is built from TRBV9 and TRBJ1-2, with D unclear. The TCR comes from a person aged 18 to 59 who received the Ad26.COV2.S COVID-19 vaccine or a placebo. The source material was peripheral blood, sampled in a trial of Ad26.COV2.S vaccine versus placebo. The CDR3 DNA reads as TGTGCCAGCAGCCCCAAGGGAACGGGAGGAGGCTACACCTTC. Its protein is CASSPKGTGGGYTF.